One and the same sample provided the 17 T cell receptor beta chains below, sequenced in a study of T cell responses to AZD1222 COVID-19 vaccine. Libraries were prepared by immunoSEQ multiplex PCR; TCRdb keeps only in-frame clonotypes and omits some of them. The table includes 140,000 to 150,000 clones, 80% to 90% detected once. Sample: peripheral blood, taken on day 0 of AZD1222 vaccination. The receptor source for this set is an adult in good health.

The genes are TRBV5-1 and TRBJ1-1, with D maybe TRBD1 (5 bases). The CDR3 contains 13 residues. V was shortened by 5 bases and J by 2 bases, with 10 bases between the two germline ends. Germline V CDR1 and CDR2: SGHRS, YFSETQ. CDR3 residues: CASSWDLNTEAFF. The CDR3 bases are TGCGCCAGCAGTTGGGACCTTAACACTGAAGCTTTCTTT.

CDR3 loop: CASNEAGFNEKLFF. The CDR3 DNA reads as TGTGCCAGTAACGAGGCCGGGTTTAATGAAAAACTGTTTTTT. The chain carries TRBV19 and TRBJ1-4; D is ambiguous. CDR3 size: 14 residues. Trimming pared 7 bases from V and 4 bases from J, leaving 13 bases between. The germline gives CDR1 LNHDA, CDR2 SQIVND (reference sequence).

The V gene is TRBV27, the J gene TRBJ1-5; D unresolved. Germline assignment: CDR1 MNHEY and CDR2 SMNVEV (reference sequence). Trimming stripped 10 bases from V and 5 bases from J, with 18 bases between. This CDR3 comprises 14 residues. The CDR3 nucleotides read TGTGCCACCGATTCAGCGCACCTTGATCAGCCCCAGCATTTT. This translates into CATDSAHLDQPQHF.

V gene TRBV25-1 combines with J gene TRBJ2-3; D is perhaps TRBD1 (6 bases). CDR3 length: 13 residues. The ends were cut back, 4 bases at V and 9 bases at J, with 14 bases in the middle. Per germline, CDR1 MGHDK and CDR2 SYGVNS. The CDR3 region is CASSAGSQGTQYF. Here the CDR3 DNA reads TGTGCCAGCAGTGCGGGTTCTCAGGGGACGCAGTATTTT.

This clone was recorded a few times. V usage is TRBV19 and J usage is TRBJ2-6; D is perhaps TRBD1 (5 bases). Germline V gene data show CDR1 as LNHDA and CDR2 as SQIVND (reference sequence). CDR3 size: 18 residues. V was cut by 5 bases and J by 1 base, with 18 bases left in between. CDR3: CASSEMAGSWSGANVLTF. The CDR3 nucleotides are TGTGCCAGTAGTGAGATGGCAGGGTCTTGGTCTGGGGCCAACGTCCTGACTTTC.

The V gene is TRBV10-3, the J gene TRBJ2-5, with D possibly being TRBD2 (6 bases). Germline CDR1 is ENHRY and CDR2 is SYGVKD. The V end lost 3 bases, the J end lost 5 bases, and 16 bases lay between the germline ends. The CDR3 loop spans 15 amino acids. Here the CDR3 DNA reads TGTGCCATCAGTGACCCGGGACTCAAAGGGGAGACCCAGTACTTC. Its protein product is CAISDPGLKGETQYF.

This rearrangement joins TRBV21-1 to TRBJ1-1; TRBD1, the table's D call, lacks a check against the DNA. TRBV21-1 is shown as a pseudogene. The CDR3 loop spans 15 amino acids. The CDR3 loop reads CASSKRGTDNTEAFF. The DNA for the CDR3 is TGTGCCAGCAGCAAGAGAGGGACAGATAACACTGAAGCTTTCTTT.

The CDR3 reads CASSQRTAEDGYTF. Written as DNA, the CDR3 is TGTGCCAGCAGCCAAAGGACAGCAGAGGATGGCTACACCTTC. The chain is built from TRBV3-1 (or the pseudogene TRBV3-2) and TRBJ1-2; D may be TRBD1 (6 bases). The CDR3 contains 14 residues. Germline V lookup: CDR1 LGHDT, CDR2 YNNKEL (reference sequence). The ends were cut back, 2 bases at V and 6 bases at J, with 13 bases in the middle.

This chain connects TRBV7-8 to TRBJ2-7, with no clear D. Germline CDR1 SGHVS, CDR2 FQNEAQ. The V end was cut by 4 bases, the J end by 0 bases, with 7 bases between. The CDR3 has 13 amino acids. The CDR3 here is CASSSRTSYEQYF. DNA of the CDR3: TGTGCCAGCAGCTCTCGGACCTCCTACGAGCAGTACTTC.

This chain uses TRBV19 with TRBJ1-5, with D perhaps TRBD1 (6 bases). The CDR3 loop spans 15 amino acids. Trimming shortened V by 5 bases and J by 7 bases, and 18 bases separated the two germline ends. Germline lookup yields CDR1 LNHDA and CDR2 SQIVND (reference sequence). The CDR3 coding sequence is TGTGCCAGTAGTGACGCTACAGGGTATTGGCAGCCCCAGCATTTT. Translating it yields CASSDATGYWQPQHF.

This chain links TRBV3-1 (or the pseudogene TRBV3-2) with TRBJ1-5, with D tentatively TRBD1 (5 bases). Deletions cut 4 bases from V and 7 bases from J, with 14 bases between. The CDR3 is 14 amino acids. Germline CDR1 and CDR2: LGHDT and YNNKEL (reference sequence). CDR3 sequence reads: CASSRLGGGQPQHF. DNA for the CDR3: TGTGCCAGCAGCCGTTTAGGCGGGGGACAGCCCCAGCATTTT.

The chain joins TRBV6-5 to TRBJ2-1; 9 bases fit TRBD1. Trimming took 5 bases from V and 2 from J; bases not matched to a gene: 4. Germline values: CDR1 MNHEY, CDR2 SVGAGI. The CDR3 totals 15 residues. In DNA, the CDR3 is TGTGCCAGCAGTCCGGGACAGGGTCCCTACAATGAGCAGTTCTTC. As protein: CASSPGQGPYNEQFF.

V and J are TRBV29-1 and TRBJ1-1; tentatively, D is TRBD1 (6 bases). This CDR3 is built from 13 residues. The germline CDR1 and CDR2 sequences are SQVTM and ANQGSEA. Between the trimmed V and J ends, which lost 7 bases and 1 base, there was a span of 13 bases. DNA of the CDR3: TGCAGCGGGGGGCGGGGAACGAACACTGAAGCTTTCTTT. This gives the protein CSGGRGTNTEAFF. The full variable domain, rest sourced from reference TRBV29-1 and TRBJ1-1, is SAVISQKPSRDICQRGTSLTIQCQVDSQVTMMFWYRQQPGQSLTLIATANQGSEATYESGFVIDKFPISRPNLTFSTLTVSNMSPEDSSIYLCSGGRGTNTEAFFGQGTRLTVV.

The chain uses TRBV28 and TRBJ2-7; TRBD2 aligns across 8 bases. Germline assignment: CDR1 MDHEN and CDR2 SYDVKM. This CDR3 spans 14 amino acids. V shed 2 bases, J shed 5 bases, and the junction held 5 bases outside the gene matches. CDR3 protein: CASSLRAGGHEQYF. The CDR3 region has the DNA TGTGCCAGCAGTTTACGTGCGGGGGGCCACGAGCAGTACTTC.

The J gene is TRBJ1-1, the V gene TRBV3-1 (or the pseudogene TRBV3-2), with D perhaps TRBD1 (5 bases). Germline V gene data show CDR1 as LGHDT and CDR2 as YNNKEL (reference sequence). CDR3 length: 17 residues. V was cut by 1 base and J by 5 bases, with 20 bases left in between. Here the CDR3 DNA reads TGTGCCAGCAGCCAAGTTCTCACCGGGGCTTGGGGGACTGAAGCTTTCTTT. Translated: CASSQVLTGAWGTEAFF.

This chain connects TRBV20-1 to TRBJ2-5; TRBD2 matches at 11 bases. After removal of 3 bases from V and 5 bases from J, the junction contained 8 bases not matched to a gene. CDR3 length equals 15 residues. Germline lookup yields CDR1 DFQATT and CDR2 SNEGSKA (reference sequence). CDR3 sequence (DNA): TGCAGTGCTAGTTCAAGACTAGCGGGACTGGAGACCCAGTACTTC. Translating it yields CSASSRLAGLETQYF.

The rearrangement joins TRBV27 to TRBJ2-1; 10 nucleotides agree with TRBD2. The CDR3 sequence is 19 residues long. Germline V CDR1 and CDR2: MNHEY, SMNVEV (reference sequence). Germline trimming cut 7 bases from V and 4 bases from J; bases unmatched to any gene: 19. The CDR3: CASTQWGLAGASKYNEQFF. CDR3 in DNA: TGTGCCAGCACCCAATGGGGGCTAGCGGGAGCATCTAAGTACAATGAGCAGTTCTTC.